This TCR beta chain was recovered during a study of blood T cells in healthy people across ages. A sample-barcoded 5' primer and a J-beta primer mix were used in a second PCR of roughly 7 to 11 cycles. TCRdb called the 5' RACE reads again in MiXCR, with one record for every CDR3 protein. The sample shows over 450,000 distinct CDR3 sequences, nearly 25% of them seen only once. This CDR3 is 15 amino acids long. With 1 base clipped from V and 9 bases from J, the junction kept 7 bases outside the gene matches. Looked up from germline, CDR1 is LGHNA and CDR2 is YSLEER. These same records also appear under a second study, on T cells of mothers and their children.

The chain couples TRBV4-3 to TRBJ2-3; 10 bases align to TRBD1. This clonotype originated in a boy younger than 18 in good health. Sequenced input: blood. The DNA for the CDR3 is TGCGCCAGCAGCCAAGGACAGGGGGCTCGAGCCACGCAGTATTTT. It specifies CASSQGQGARATQYF.